This T cell receptor (beta chain) was sequenced for a study of regulatory T cells in long-lasting Graves disease. Across the study: Graves' patients, newly diagnosed, had taken antithyroid drugs under 3 months.

Germline V CDR1 and CDR2: SGHTA, FQGNSA. CDR3 length: 16 amino acids. Trimming took 2 bases from V and 3 from J, leaving 16 bases between them. For this clonotype: It may be a read error: a sequence one base away is much more abundant.

As for time point: newly diagnosed GD, antithyroid drugs for less than 3 months. Isolated PBMC RNA provided the starting material for the TCR library. Library construction for TCR beta used iRepertoire HTBI primers and Arm-PCR of CDR3 regions. TCRdb re-called the multiplex PCR reads through MiXCR, storing one row per CDR3 protein. The sample has hundreds of thousands of distinct CDR3 sequences; 14% to 15% are singletons. The same specimen was also included in a second study, on T cells in Graves' hyperthyroidism and ophthalmopathy.

The rearrangement uses TRBV7-2 and TRBJ1-1; a possible D gene is TRBD1 (5 bases). The TCR originated in a woman aged 40 to 49 with Graves disease. The input for sequencing was peripheral blood mononuclear cells (PBMCs), taken at new diagnosis, from a patient treated with antithyroid drugs. The CDR3, as DNA: TGTGCCAGCAGCTTACTTCCGACGGGGGTGGACACTGAAGCTTTCTTT. Its protein product is CASSLLPTGVDTEAFF.